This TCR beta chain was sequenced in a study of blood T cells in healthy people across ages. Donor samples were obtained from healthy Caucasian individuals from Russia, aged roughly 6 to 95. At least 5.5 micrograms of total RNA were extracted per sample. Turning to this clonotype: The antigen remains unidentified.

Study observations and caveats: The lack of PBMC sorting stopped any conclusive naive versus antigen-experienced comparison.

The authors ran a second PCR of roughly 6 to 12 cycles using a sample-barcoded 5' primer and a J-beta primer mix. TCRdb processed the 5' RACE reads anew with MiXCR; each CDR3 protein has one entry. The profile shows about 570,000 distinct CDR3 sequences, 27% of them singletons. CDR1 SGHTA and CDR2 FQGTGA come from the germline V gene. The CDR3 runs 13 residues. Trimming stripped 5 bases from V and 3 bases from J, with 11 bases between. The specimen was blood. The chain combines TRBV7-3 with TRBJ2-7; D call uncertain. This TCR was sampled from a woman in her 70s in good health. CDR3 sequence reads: CASSGRLDYEQYF. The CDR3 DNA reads TGTGCCAGCAGCGGGCGTCTGGACTACGAGCAGTACTTC.